Shown below are 6 T cell receptor beta chains from a single sample sequenced in a study of immune evolution from preneoplasia to lung adenocarcinoma. Some clones are missing from TCRdb's copy, which holds only in-frame ones; the method was immunoSEQ multiplex PCR. Altogether about 7,500 clones are present, 79% being singletons, with the ten largest covering about 2.5%. The sample taken for sequencing was FFPE invasive lung adenocarcinoma tissue. All receptors come from a person aged 35 to 50 with lung adenocarcinoma.

The chain carries TRBV28 and TRBJ1-1, with TRBD1 matching 11 bases. CDR1 is MDHEN and CDR2 is SYDVKM in the germline V gene. The V segment lost 6 bases and the J segment 3 bases; nucleotides outside the gene matches: 12. The CDR3 sequence is 17 residues long. The CDR3 nucleotides are TGTGCCAGCAGCCCAGGGACAGGGGGAACCCTCTACACTGAAGCTTTCTTT. Protein sequence: CASSPGTGGTLYTEAFF.

Relative to its sample, this clone is medium-sized. This rearrangement joins TRBV5-6 to TRBJ2-2, with D tentatively TRBD1 (6 bases). V shed 4 bases and J shed 5 bases, with 21 bases lying between them. The CDR3 contains 17 residues. The V gene's germline CDR1 is SGHDT and CDR2 YYEEEE. This chain's CDR3 is CASSVENRVLGTGELFF. The CDR3 nucleotides are TGTGCCAGCAGCGTAGAAAACAGGGTTCTAGGGACCGGGGAGCTGTTTTTT.

V is TRBV30 and J is TRBJ2-7; 7 bases are shared with TRBD2. CDR3 length: 15 amino acids. Per the germline V gene, CDR1 is GTSNPN and CDR2 is SVGIG (reference sequence). J gave up 0 bases and V 6 bases, and 11 bases lay outside the gene matches. The CDR3 sequence is CACSSGAGASYEQYF. The DNA for the CDR3 is TGTGCCTGTTCTAGCGGAGCCGGCGCCTCCTACGAGCAGTACTTC.

The chain uses TRBV28 and TRBJ2-7; 11 bases agree with TRBD2. The CDR3 length is 14 residues. CDR1 MDHEN and CDR2 SYDVKM come from the germline V gene. Trimming cost V 5 bases and J 4 bases; bases outside gene matches: 4. The CDR3 nucleotides are TGTGCCAGCAGTCGTCGACTAGCGGGATACGAGCAGTACTTC. Its translation is CASSRRLAGYEQYF.

The chain joins TRBV7-2 to TRBJ2-2; 13 bases agree with TRBD2. This CDR3 spans 17 amino acids. CDR1 SGHTA and CDR2 FQGNSA come from the germline V gene. The J segment lost 6 bases and the V segment lost 5 bases, leaving 9 bases of the junction unmatched. The CDR3 is CASSQGVGLAGPGELFF. CDR3 DNA sequence: TGTGCCAGCAGCCAGGGGGTGGGACTAGCGGGACCCGGGGAGCTGTTTTTT.

The CDR3 protein is CASSSRGGYDYEQYF. The CDR3 DNA reads TGTGCCAGCAGTTCTCGGGGCGGCTATGACTACGAGCAGTACTTC. The chain couples TRBV6-6 to TRBJ2-7; D assignment may be TRBD1 or TRBD2 (5 bases each). The germline gives CDR1 MNHNY, CDR2 SVGAGI (reference sequence). The CDR3 contains 15 residues. Trimming pared 4 bases from V and 3 bases from J, leaving 16 bases between.